This TCR beta chain appears in the sequencing data of a study of cytomegalovirus exposure and HLA in healthy donors. The CDR3 covers 17 residues. Germline CDR1 and CDR2: SEHNR and FQNEAQ (reference sequence). Between the trimmed V and J ends, which lost 6 bases and 0 bases, there was a span of 18 bases. Amplification used 60 Vbeta primers and 13 Jbeta primers. Generated by immunoSEQ multiplex PCR, the TCRdb table keeps only in-frame clones and is missing some. The sample includes 100,000 or so clones, 76% of them seen just once. This sequence was found in a middle-aged man in good health and CMV-seronegative. The sample comprised PBMCs. The chain employs TRBV7-9 and TRBJ2-1; weak D call: TRBD1 (6 bases). CDR3 region: CASSRLGDTSSYNEQFF. The CDR3 coding sequence is TGTGCCAGCAGTCGACTGGGGGACACTAGCTCCTACAATGAGCAGTTCTTC. The full variable domain, in which reference TRBV7-9 and TRBJ2-1 provide the parts outside the CDR3, is DTGVSQNPRHKITKRGQNVTFRCDPISEHNRLYWYRQTLGQGPEFLTYFQNEAQLEKSRLLSDRFSAERPKGSFSTLEIQRTEQGDSAMYLCASSRLGDTSSYNEQFFGPGTRLTVL.